This TCR beta chain was retrieved from a study of Graves' ophthalmopathy and Graves' hyperthyroidism. Whole-study results and caveats: Blood was where most expanded thyroid clonotypes above 0.001 frequency also turned up.

This clonotype was counted at least ten times. Its cognate antigen is unknown. Scientists amplified the TCR beta CDR3 regions from RNA transcripts. Following a first-round RT-PCR that used HTBI primers, a second-round multiplex PCR was carried out. A single record per CDR3 protein comes from TCRdb applying MiXCR to the multiplex PCR reads. The sample has over a million distinct CDR3 sequences, about two fifths seen once. This CDR3 is built from 14 residues. Germline V gene data show CDR1 as MNHNY and CDR2 as SVGAGI (reference sequence). The germline V and J ends were trimmed by 4 bases and 2 bases, with 9 bases remaining between them.

The clonotype comes from an adult man with Graves' hyperthyroidism. The chain employs TRBV6-6 and TRBJ1-5; D unclear. Source material: peripheral blood or thyroid tissue (not recorded which). The CDR3 loop reads CASSWQSGNQPQHF. DNA for the CDR3: TGTGCCAGCAGTTGGCAGAGCGGCAATCAGCCCCAGCATTTT.